Sequencing of this T cell receptor beta chain was carried out in a study of shared clonotypes between healthy human individuals. A remark on this clone: Its antigen is still unknown.

Study conclusions and caveats: All-four-donor shared clonotypes had higher generation probabilities than non-shared clonotypes did. Few donors restricted represented genetic and exposure-history diversity.

Sequencing used immunoSEQ multiplex PCR; TCRdb keeps in-frame clones, though not all of them. The sample holds roughly 2.4 million clones; more than 90% are singletons and the top ten take roughly 0.13%. The CDR3 sequence is 15 residues long. Germline values: CDR1 SGHDT, CDR2 YYEEEE. The J segment lost 7 bases and the V segment lost 4 bases, leaving 9 bases of the junction unmatched. The chain joins TRBV5-6 to TRBJ1-5; TRBD1 aligns across 9 bases. The material sequenced was naive CD4+ T cells sorted from blood. As for subset: CD45RA+ positively selected. This clonotype originated in a young man in good health. CDR3 sequence: CASSARDRAWQPQHF. The CDR3 DNA reads as TGTGCCAGCAGCGCGCGGGACAGGGCATGGCAGCCCCAGCATTTT.